The rows below give T cell receptor beta chains drawn from one sample of a study of chemoradiotherapy in HPV16-positive cancers. Using immunoSEQ multiplex PCR, the repertoire was profiled, and TCRdb retains in-frame clones only, with some absent. This sample has over 14,000 clones; roughly three quarters occur once, and the top ten carry around 9.9%. Sampling was carried out from a patient who underwent chemoradiotherapy. All receptors derive from a human donor with HPV-associated anogenital cancer. Both conserved end residues are part of each CDR3. D genes are given only for firm matches. Part of the rows lack a size; the others show once, few, many or a class for expanded clones.

>TRBV19|-|TRBJ2-6|-
CASSIAESGANVLTF
TGTGCCAGTAGTATTGCAGAATCTGGGGCCAACGTCCTGACTTTC
>TRBV25-1|-|TRBJ1-1|-
CASSFEGNNVFF
TGTGCCAGCAGTTTTGAGGGGAATAATGTTTTCTTT
>TRBV6-5|-|TRBJ2-7|-
CASMEAVGSEQYF
TGTGCCAGCATGGAGGCCGTCGGAAGCGAGCAGTACTTC
>TRBV19|-|TRBJ2-6|-
CASSTIHPPGANVLTF
TGTGCCAGTAGTACCATCCACCCCCCTGGGGCCAACGTCCTGACTTTC
>TRBV7-9|-|TRBJ1-6|once
CASSSIGNSPLHF
TGTGCCAGCAGCTCAATAGGGAATTCACCCCTCCACTTT
>TRBV7-9|TRBD1|TRBJ1-4|-
CASSSGQINEKLFF
TGTGCCAGCAGCTCGGGACAGATAAATGAAAAACTGTTTTTT
>TRBV28|-|TRBJ1-2|-
CASSDFTQGDYGYTF
TGTGCCAGCAGTGACTTTACACAGGGAGACTATGGCTACACCTTC
>TRBV6-1|-|TRBJ2-7|-
CASSEQAISYEQYF
TGTGCCAGCAGTGAACAGGCTATCTCCTACGAGCAGTACTTC
>TRBV6-6|-|TRBJ2-1|-
CASGRGGFNEQFF
TGTGCCAGCGGCAGGGGGGGATTCAATGAGCAGTTCTTC
>TRBV19|-|TRBJ2-7|-
CASSLSGLTTYEQYF
TGTGCCAGTAGTCTCTCGGGGCTAACAACCTACGAGCAGTACTTC
>TRBV28|-|TRBJ1-1|-
CASSEPGIQTNTEAFF
TGTGCCAGCAGTGAACCCGGGATACAAACGAACACTGAAGCTTTCTTT
>TRBV2|-|TRBJ1-5|few
CASSGPQPQHF
TGTGCCAGCAGTGGTCCTCAGCCCCAGCATTTT
>TRBV7-7|TRBD2|TRBJ2-5|once
CASSFGGEGETQYF
TGTGCTAGCAGCTTCGGCGGGGAGGGAGAGACCCAGTACTTC
>TRBV6-5|-|TRBJ1-2|-
CASSSLSTPAQGYTF
TGTGCCAGCAGTTCGCTGTCCACGCCGGCGCAAGGCTACACCTTC
>TRBV28|-|TRBJ2-7|-
CASSFQGLTSYEQYF
TGTGCCAGCAGTTTCCAAGGACTCACTTCCTACGAGCAGTACTTC
>TRBV11-2|-|TRBJ2-6|-
CASRGGPGANVLTF
TGTGCCAGCCGTGGGGGGCCCGGGGCCAACGTCCTGACTTTC
>TRBV5-1|-|TRBJ2-7|-
CASSSQANGPYEQYF
TGCGCCAGCAGCTCACAGGCCAACGGGCCCTACGAGCAGTACTTC
>TRBV5-4|TRBD1|TRBJ1-1|-
CASSSGGGSMNTEAFF
TGTGCCAGCAGCTCAGGGGGGGGCAGTATGAACACTGAAGCTTTCTTT
>TRBV12-1|-|TRBJ2-7|-
CASSFFKRTYEQYF
TGTGCCAGCAGCTTCTTTAAGCGCACCTACGAGCAGTACTTC
>TRBV7-2|TRBD1|TRBJ1-4|-
CASSPLRGLSEKLFF
TGTGCCAGCAGCCCCCTCAGGGGGCTCAGTGAAAAACTGTTTTTT
>TRBV2|-|TRBJ1-1|-
CASRWIGVTNTEAFF
TGTGCCAGCAGGTGGATAGGGGTTACGAACACTGAAGCTTTCTTT
>TRBV9|-|TRBJ1-6|-
CASSAGGHNSPLHF
TGTGCCAGCAGCGCCGGAGGGCATAATTCACCCCTCCACTTT
>TRBV27|-|TRBJ1-3|-
CASGGRGSGNTIYF
TGTGCCAGCGGGGGCAGGGGTTCTGGAAACACCATATATTTT
>TRBV18|-|TRBJ1-1|-
CASSPPRGLDTEAFF
TGTGCCAGCTCACCACCTCGGGGGTTGGACACTGAAGCTTTCTTT
>TRBV5-6|-|TRBJ2-1|few
CASKEGIYNEQFF
TGTGCCAGCAAGGAGGGAATCTACAATGAGCAGTTCTTC
>TRBV5-1|TRBD1|TRBJ2-3|-
CASSRYTGQRTDTQYF
TGCGCCAGCAGCCGGTATACGGGACAGCGCACAGATACGCAGTATTTT
>TRBV6-6|-|TRBJ1-6|-
CASSYIPYNSPLHF
TGTGCCAGCAGTTATATCCCCTATAATTCACCCCTCCACTTT
>TRBV28|TRBD1|TRBJ1-1|-
CASHSVRTGSNTEAFF
TGTGCCAGCCATTCGGTCCGGACAGGGTCGAACACTGAAGCTTTCTTT
>TRBV4-1|TRBD2|TRBJ2-1|-
CASSHGTSSFNEQFF
TGCGCCAGCAGCCACGGGACTAGTTCGTTCAATGAGCAGTTCTTC
>TRBV7-8|-|TRBJ1-3|-
CASSLTSGGGSGNTIYF
TGTGCCAGCAGCCTCACCTCGGGGGGAGGCTCTGGAAACACCATATATTTT
>TRBV9|TRBD2|TRBJ2-3|-
CASSPGLAGGSSTDTQYF
TGTGCCAGCAGCCCAGGACTAGCGGGGGGCTCTAGCACAGATACGCAGTATTTT
>TRBV18|TRBD1|TRBJ2-5|few
CASSREGGWETQYF
TGTGCCAGCTCACGGGAAGGGGGCTGGGAGACCCAGTACTTC
>TRBV7-3|TRBD2|TRBJ2-2|-
CASSLTSGGAGELFF
TGTGCCAGCAGCTTAACTAGCGGGGGGGCCGGGGAGCTGTTTTTT
>TRBV28|-|TRBJ1-2|-
CASSLPRRNYGYTF
TGTGCCAGCAGTCTCCCGAGGAGGAACTATGGCTACACCTTC
>TRBV30|-|TRBJ1-5|-
CAWSGGNQPQHF
TGTGCCTGGTCAGGGGGCAATCAGCCCCAGCATTTT
>TRBV18|-|TRBJ2-5|-
CASSPPSWKETQYF
TGTGCCAGCTCACCACCCTCGTGGAAAGAGACCCAGTACTTC
>TRBV29-1|TRBD2|TRBJ2-1|-
CSVGRGSSGFYNEQFF
TGCAGCGTTGGAAGAGGGTCTAGCGGATTCTACAATGAGCAGTTCTTC
>TRBV4-1|-|TRBJ1-5|-
CASSQGLGNQPQHF
TGCGCCAGCAGCCAAGGTCTAGGCAATCAGCCCCAGCATTTT
>TRBV9|TRBD2|TRBJ2-1|-
CASSLDSGSYNEQFF
TGTGCCAGCAGCCTCGATAGCGGGTCCTACAATGAGCAGTTCTTC
>TRBV7-7|TRBD1|TRBJ1-2|-
CASSLNGDSPYTF
TGTGCTAGCAGCTTAAATGGGGACAGCCCCTACACCTTC
>TRBV19|-|TRBJ2-7|once
CASSIDRFSYEQYF
TGTGCCAGTAGCATCGACAGATTCTCCTACGAGCAGTACTTC
>TRBV18|-|TRBJ1-5|-
CASSTGRNQPQHF
TGTGCCAGCTCCACAGGAAGAAATCAGCCCCAGCATTTT
>TRBV28|-|TRBJ1-2|-
CASSSGGSYGYTF
TGTGCCAGCAGTTCAGGAGGTTCCTATGGCTACACCTTC
>TRBV5-4|-|TRBJ2-3|-
CASSPLGGDEGDTQYF
TGTGCCAGCAGCCCTCTCGGCGGGGATGAGGGAGATACGCAGTATTTT
>TRBV6-6|-|TRBJ2-4|-
CASSYSERAKNIQYF
TGTGCCAGCAGTTACTCCGAGCGAGCCAAAAACATTCAGTACTTC
>TRBV7-6|-|TRBJ2-7|few
CASSSTDRTYEQYF
TGTGCCAGCAGCTCAACAGACAGAACCTACGAGCAGTACTTC
>TRBV7-2|-|TRBJ2-7|-
CASSLVGASEQYF
TGTGCCAGCAGCTTAGTCGGGGCTTCCGAGCAGTACTTC
>TRBV7-9|-|TRBJ1-1|few
CASSSSTRMNTEAFF
TGTGCCAGCAGCTCCTCGACGAGAATGAACACTGAAGCTTTCTTT
>TRBV5-6|-|TRBJ1-2|-
CASARPSGLRMSFGYTF
TGTGCCAGCGCTCGACCCTCGGGCTTAAGGATGTCGTTTGGCTACACCTTC
>TRBV5-5|TRBD1|TRBJ1-5|-
CASSQRTGSNQPQHF
TGTGCCAGCAGCCAGAGGACAGGGAGCAATCAGCCCCAGCATTTT
>TRBV10-3|-|TRBJ1-5|few
CAISETGNQPQHF
TGTGCCATCAGTGAGACAGGCAATCAGCCCCAGCATTTT
>TRBV6-6|-|TRBJ1-2|-
CASSLVGEDGYTF
TGTGCCAGCAGTTTAGTTGGGGAGGACGGCTACACCTTC